One sample yielded the 5 T cell receptor beta chains listed below, sequenced in a study of CD8+CD57+ T cells in acquired aplastic anemia. It was genomic DNA that served as the template for profiling TCR beta VDJ and CDR3. MiXCR, run by TCRdb on the reads, gives a single entry per CDR3 protein. The sample shows about 160,000 distinct CDR3 sequences, roughly 48% of them seen only once. The authors sequenced patients whose flow cytometry had shown CD8+CD57+ cell expansion. The specimen sequenced was sorted CD4+, CD8+, or CD8+CD57+ T cells (not recorded which) from PBMCs. Receptors were obtained from a human donor with aplastic anemia.

This clonotype appeared a single time. This chain uses TRBV20-1 with TRBJ2-5; D is undetermined. Per the germline V gene, CDR1 is DFQATT and CDR2 is SNEGSKA (reference sequence). Trimming cost V 2 bases and J 3 bases, with 16 bases left between them. The CDR3 has 15 residues. CDR3 sequence (DNA): TGCAGTGCTAGAAGGGCGCAAGGTTTTAAAGAGACCCAGTACTTC. Protein: CSARRAQGFKETQYF.

This chain links TRBV28 with TRBJ1-5; D gene uncertain. V lost 10 bases, J lost 3 bases, and 10 bases lay in between. Per the germline V gene, CDR1 is MDHEN and CDR2 is SYDVKM. The CDR3 contains 12 residues. The DNA for the CDR3 is TGTGCCACCGGAACAAACAATCAGCCCCAGCATTTT. This codes for CATGTNNQPQHF.

The rearrangement links TRBV4-2 to TRBJ1-1; D remains unclear. V was pared by 5 bases and J by 9 bases, with 13 bases between. The CDR3 has 12 residues. Germline V gene lookup returns CDR1 LGHNA and CDR2 YNFKEQ. In DNA form, the CDR3 reads TGTGCCAGCAGCTCGGCTTGGTCCCAAGCTTTCTTT. Encoded protein: CASSSAWSQAFF.

This clonotype was seen just once. One junction end does not reproduce the germline sequence, and a read error may be involved. V usage is TRBV10-3 and J usage is TRBJ1-1, with TRBD1 matching over 8 bases. Germline loops: CDR1 ENHRY, CDR2 SYGVKD. The CDR3 extends over 15 amino acids. The CDR3 coding sequence is TGTACCATCAGTGAATCCGGGACAGGCTCAACTGAAGCTTTCTTT. Residues: CTISESGTGSTEAFF.

This clonotype has a handful of counts. The V and J genes are TRBV24-1 and TRBJ1-2, with D uncertain. Germline values: CDR1 KGHDR, CDR2 SFDVKD. Trimming left V 1 base short and J 5 bases short, with 1 base between. The CDR3 length is 11 residues. CDR3 nucleotide sequence: TGTGCCACCAGTGATTTATATGGCTACACCTTC. Encoded protein: CATSDLYGYTF.